Reported below is one T cell receptor beta chain. The antigen is not known. The primer mix had 60 Vbeta and 13 Jbeta primers. This table comes from immunoSEQ multiplex PCR, and its TCRdb copy is limited to in-frame clones, with some not included. The table includes about 160,000 clones, roughly four fifths detected once. The sample belongs to a study of cytomegalovirus exposure and HLA in healthy donors. V gave up 5 bases and J gave up 4 bases; unmatched junction bases: 3. The V gene's germline CDR1 is MNHEY and CDR2 SVGAGI. CDR3 size: 13 residues. Study findings and constraints: Cytomegalovirus-associated TCR beta chains were listed, numbering around 150.

The sequence was obtained from a female donor in good health and CMV-seronegative. The chain links TRBV6-5 to TRBJ1-2; TRBD1 agrees at 8 bases. Sequencing was performed on PBMCs. The CDR3 nucleotides read TGTGCCAGCAGTCTCGGGACAGGCTATGGCTACACCTTC. It is translated as CASSLGTGYGYTF.